This T cell receptor beta chain was documented in a study of cytomegalovirus exposure and HLA in healthy donors. J lost 4 bases, V lost 5 bases, and 2 bases had no gene match. Germline lookup yields CDR1 SQVTM and CDR2 ANQGSEA. CDR3 length equals 12 residues. Regarding the study as a whole: The authors considered a cluster of highly shared sequence variants likely to be a sequencing artifact.

Use of 60 Vbeta and 13 Jbeta primers characterized the PCR. The assay was immunoSEQ multiplex PCR, and TCRdb's table has in-frame clones only and misses some. Here the sample spans about 150,000 clones, about 84% being singletons. As to this clone: Its antigen is not identified.

Sequenced sample: PBMCs. This receptor was obtained from a woman aged 40-49 years in good health and CMV-seropositive. The chain is built from TRBV29-1 and TRBJ1-1; 9 bases align to TRBD1. This CDR3 is CSVWTGVTEAFF. CDR3 coding DNA: TGCAGCGTTTGGACAGGGGTCACTGAAGCTTTCTTT.